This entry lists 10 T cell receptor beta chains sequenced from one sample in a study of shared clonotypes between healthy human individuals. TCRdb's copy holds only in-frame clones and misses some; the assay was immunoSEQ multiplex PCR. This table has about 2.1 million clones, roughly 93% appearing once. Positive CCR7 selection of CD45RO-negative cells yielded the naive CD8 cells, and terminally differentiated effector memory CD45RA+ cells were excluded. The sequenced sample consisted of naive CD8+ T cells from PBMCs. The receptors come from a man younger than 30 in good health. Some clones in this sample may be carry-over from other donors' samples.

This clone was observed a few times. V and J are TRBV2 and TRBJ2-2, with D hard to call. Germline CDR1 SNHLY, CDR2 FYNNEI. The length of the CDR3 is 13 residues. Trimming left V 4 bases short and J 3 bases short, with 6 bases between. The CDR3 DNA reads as TGTGCCAGCAGTGTAAAGTACACCGGGGAGCTGTTTTTT. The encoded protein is CASSVKYTGELFF.

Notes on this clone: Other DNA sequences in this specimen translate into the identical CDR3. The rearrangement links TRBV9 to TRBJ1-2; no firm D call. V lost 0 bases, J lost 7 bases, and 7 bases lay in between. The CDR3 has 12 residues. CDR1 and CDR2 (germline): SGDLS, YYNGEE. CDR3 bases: TGTGCCAGCAGCGTAGGCAGAAGTGGCTACACCTTC. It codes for CASSVGRSGYTF.

Here the CDR3 DNA reads TGTGCCAGCAGACCCGGGACAGGAGACTTAATCTACGAGCAGTACTTC. It translates to CASRPGTGDLIYEQYF. This rearrangement joins TRBV27 to TRBJ2-7; 8 positions agree with TRBD1. The CDR3 length is 16 residues. Germline CDR1 reads MNHEY; CDR2 reads SMNVEV (reference sequence). J was trimmed by 3 bases and V by 6 bases; bases with no gene match: 13.

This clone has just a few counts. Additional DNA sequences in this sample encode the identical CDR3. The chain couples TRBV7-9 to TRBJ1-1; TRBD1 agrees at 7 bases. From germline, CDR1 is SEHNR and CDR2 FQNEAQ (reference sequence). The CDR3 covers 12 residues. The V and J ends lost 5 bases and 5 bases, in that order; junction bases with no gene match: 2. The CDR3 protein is CASSPGGTEAFF. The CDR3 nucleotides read TGTGCCAGCAGCCCAGGGGGGACTGAAGCTTTCTTT.

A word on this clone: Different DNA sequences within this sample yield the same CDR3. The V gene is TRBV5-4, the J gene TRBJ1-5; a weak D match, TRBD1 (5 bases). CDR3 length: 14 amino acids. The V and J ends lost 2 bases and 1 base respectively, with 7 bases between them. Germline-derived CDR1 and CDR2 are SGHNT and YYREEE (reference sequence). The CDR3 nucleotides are TGTGCCAGCAGCTTTCGGGGGAGCAATCAGCCCCAGCATTTT. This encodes CASSFRGSNQPQHF.

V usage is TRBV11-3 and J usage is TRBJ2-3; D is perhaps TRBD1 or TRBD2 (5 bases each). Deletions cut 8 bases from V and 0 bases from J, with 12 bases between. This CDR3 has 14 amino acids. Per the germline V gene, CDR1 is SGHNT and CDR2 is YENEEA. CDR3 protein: CASHRRDSTDTQYF. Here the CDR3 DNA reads TGTGCCAGCCACCGAAGGGACAGCACAGATACGCAGTATTTT. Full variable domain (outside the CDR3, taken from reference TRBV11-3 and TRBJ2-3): EAGVVQSPRYKIIEKKQPVAFWCNPISGHNTLYWYLQNLGQGPELLIRYENEEAVDDSQLPKDRFSAERLKGVDSTLKIQPAELGDSAVYLCASHRRDSTDTQYFGPGTRLTVL.

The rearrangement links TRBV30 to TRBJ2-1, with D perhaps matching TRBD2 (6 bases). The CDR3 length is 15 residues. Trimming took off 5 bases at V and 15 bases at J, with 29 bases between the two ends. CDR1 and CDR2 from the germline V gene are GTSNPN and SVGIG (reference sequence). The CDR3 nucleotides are TGTGCCTGGGAGGGACTTCCCCAAGCGAGGCCTCGCCCGTTCTTC. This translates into CAWEGLPQARPRPFF.

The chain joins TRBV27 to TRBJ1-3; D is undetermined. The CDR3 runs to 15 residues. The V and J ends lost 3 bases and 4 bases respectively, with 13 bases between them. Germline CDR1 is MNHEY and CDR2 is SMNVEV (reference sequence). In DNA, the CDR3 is TGTGCCAGCAGTTTGGGTCATGCCTCGGGAAACACCATATATTTT. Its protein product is CASSLGHASGNTIYF.

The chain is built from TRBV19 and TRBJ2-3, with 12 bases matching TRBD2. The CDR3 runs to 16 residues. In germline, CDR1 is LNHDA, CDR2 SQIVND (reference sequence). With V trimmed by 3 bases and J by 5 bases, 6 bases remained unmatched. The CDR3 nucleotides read TGTGCCAGTAGTATTCGTCTAGCGGGAGGGATAGATACGCAGTATTTT. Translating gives CASSIRLAGGIDTQYF.

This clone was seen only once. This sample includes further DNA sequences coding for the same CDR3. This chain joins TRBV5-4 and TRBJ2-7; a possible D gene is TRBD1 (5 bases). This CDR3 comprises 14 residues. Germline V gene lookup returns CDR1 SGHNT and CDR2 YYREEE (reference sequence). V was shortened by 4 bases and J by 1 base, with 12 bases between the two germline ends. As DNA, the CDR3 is TGTGCCAGCAGCCTGGGAAGGGGATCCTACGAGCAGTACTTC. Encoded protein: CASSLGRGSYEQYF.